The subject of this entry is one TCR beta chain. Its antigen is still unknown. This sample is drawn from a study of T cell responses to AZD1222 COVID-19 vaccine. Produced via immunoSEQ multiplex PCR; TCRdb's table is partial and in-frame only. The repertoire includes fewer than 130,000 clones, 94% of them detected once, and about 3% sits in the top ten. The CDR3 covers 13 residues. Germline values: CDR1 LGHDT, CDR2 YNNKEL (reference sequence). V was pared by 0 bases and J by 4 bases, with 7 bases between. Study findings and constraints: At baseline, just six or seven AZD1222 recipients tested seropositive. Spike-spanning, vaccine-associated CD4 TCRs were dominant at 160-218 and 743-854.

This TCR derives from an adult who received the AZD1222 COVID-19 vaccine. Material: peripheral blood, obtained 28 days after the second AZD1222 dose. The rearrangement links TRBV3-1 (or the pseudogene TRBV3-2) to TRBJ2-7; D gene unclear. The CDR3 region is CASSQDTIYEQYF. The CDR3 DNA follows: TGTGCCAGCAGCCAAGATACGATATACGAGCAGTACTTC.